This T cell receptor beta chain was identified in a study of blood T cell repertoires in COVID-19. Generated by immunoSEQ multiplex PCR, the TCRdb table keeps only in-frame clones and is missing some. Of 150,000 to 200,000 clones detected, about 90% appear once; the ten largest clones hold over 0.95%. CDR1 MNHEY and CDR2 SVGEGT come from the germline V gene. Trimming left V 2 bases short and J 1 base short, with 8 bases between. This CDR3 spans 15 amino acids. This clonotype was obtained from a human donor with acute COVID-19. The donor label of this sample is uncertain. Source material: PBMCs or T cells enriched from blood (not recorded which). J is TRBJ2-2 and V is TRBV6-2 or TRBV6-3; unclear D gene. The CDR3 spells CASSYGPLNTGELFF. The CDR3 DNA follows: TGTGCCAGCAGTTACGGGCCCTTGAACACCGGGGAGCTGTTTTTT.